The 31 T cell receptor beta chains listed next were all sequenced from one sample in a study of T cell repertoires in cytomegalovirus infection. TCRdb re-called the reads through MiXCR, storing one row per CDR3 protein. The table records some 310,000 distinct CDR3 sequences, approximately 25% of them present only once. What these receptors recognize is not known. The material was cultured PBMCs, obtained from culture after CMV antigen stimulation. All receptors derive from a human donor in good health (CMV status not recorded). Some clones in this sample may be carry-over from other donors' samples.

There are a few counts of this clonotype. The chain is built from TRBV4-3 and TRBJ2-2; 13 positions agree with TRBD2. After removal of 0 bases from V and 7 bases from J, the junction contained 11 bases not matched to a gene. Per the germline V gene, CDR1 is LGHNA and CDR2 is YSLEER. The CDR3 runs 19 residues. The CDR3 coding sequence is TGCGCCAGCAGCCAAGATCTCCCCTTACTAGCGGGAGGGGTCGGGGAGCTGTTTTTT. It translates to CASSQDLPLLAGGVGELFF.

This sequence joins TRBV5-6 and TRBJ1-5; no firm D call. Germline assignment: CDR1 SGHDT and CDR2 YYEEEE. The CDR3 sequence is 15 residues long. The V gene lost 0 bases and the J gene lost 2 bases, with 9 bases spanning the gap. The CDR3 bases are TGTGCCAGCAGCTTGGAGGGTGTTGGCAATCAGCCCCAGCATTTT. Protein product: CASSLEGVGNQPQHF.

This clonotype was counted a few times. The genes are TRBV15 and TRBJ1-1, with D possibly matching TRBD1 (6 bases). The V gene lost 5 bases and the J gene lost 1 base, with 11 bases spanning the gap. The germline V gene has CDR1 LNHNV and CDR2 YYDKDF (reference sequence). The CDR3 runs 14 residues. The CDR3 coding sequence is TGTGCCACCAGCCTACAGGGAGGGAACACTGAAGCTTTCTTT. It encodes CATSLQGGNTEAFF.

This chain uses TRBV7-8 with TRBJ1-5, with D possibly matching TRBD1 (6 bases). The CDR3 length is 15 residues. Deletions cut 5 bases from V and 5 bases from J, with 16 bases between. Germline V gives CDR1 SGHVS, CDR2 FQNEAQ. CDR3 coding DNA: TGTGCCAGCAGCCTACAGGGCGGGCGCGATCAGCCCCAGCATTTT. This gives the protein CASSLQGGRDQPQHF.

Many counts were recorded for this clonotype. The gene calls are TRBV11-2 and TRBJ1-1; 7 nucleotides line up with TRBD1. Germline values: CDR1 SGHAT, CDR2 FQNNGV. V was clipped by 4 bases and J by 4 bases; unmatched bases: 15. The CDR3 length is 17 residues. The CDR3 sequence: CASSSLVDRRRGTEAFF. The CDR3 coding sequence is TGTGCCAGCAGCTCCCTCGTGGACAGGCGGAGAGGCACTGAAGCTTTCTTT.

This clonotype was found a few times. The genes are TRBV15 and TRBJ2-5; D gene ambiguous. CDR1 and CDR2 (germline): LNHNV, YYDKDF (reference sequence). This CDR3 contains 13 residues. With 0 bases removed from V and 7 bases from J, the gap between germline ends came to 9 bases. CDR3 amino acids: CATSRDEVRTQYF. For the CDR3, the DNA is TGTGCCACCAGCAGAGATGAGGTTAGGACCCAGTACTTC.

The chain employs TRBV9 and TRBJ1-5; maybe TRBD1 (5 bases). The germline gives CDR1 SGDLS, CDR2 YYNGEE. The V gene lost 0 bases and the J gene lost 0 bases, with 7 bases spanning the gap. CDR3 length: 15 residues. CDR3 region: CASSVGGSSNQPQHF. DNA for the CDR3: TGTGCCAGCAGCGTAGGGGGGTCTAGCAATCAGCCCCAGCATTTT.

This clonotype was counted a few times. CDR3 sequence reads: CASSPLGGGQSYNEQFF. CDR3 DNA sequence: TGTGCCAGCAGCCCCCTTGGGGGGGGGCAGTCCTACAATGAGCAGTTCTTC. The genes are TRBV6-2 or TRBV6-3 and TRBJ2-1, with D possibly being TRBD2 (7 bases). CDR3 length: 17 amino acids. The V gene lost 6 bases and the J gene lost 1 base, with 19 bases spanning the gap. Germline V lookup: CDR1 MNHEY, CDR2 SVGEGT.

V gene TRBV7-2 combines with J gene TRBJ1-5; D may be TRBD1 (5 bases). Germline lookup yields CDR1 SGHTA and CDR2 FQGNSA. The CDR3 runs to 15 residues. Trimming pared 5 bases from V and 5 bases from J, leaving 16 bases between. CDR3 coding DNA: TGTGCCAGCAGCGCCCGGAGGCAGGGAGATCAGCCCCAGCATTTT. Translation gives CASSARRQGDQPQHF. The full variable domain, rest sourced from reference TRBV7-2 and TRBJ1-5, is GAGVSQSPSNKVTEKGKDVELRCDPISGHTALYWYRQSLGQGLEFLIYFQGNSAPDKSGLPSDRFSAERTGGSVSTLTIQRTQQEDSAVYLCASSARRQGDQPQHFGDGTRLSIL.

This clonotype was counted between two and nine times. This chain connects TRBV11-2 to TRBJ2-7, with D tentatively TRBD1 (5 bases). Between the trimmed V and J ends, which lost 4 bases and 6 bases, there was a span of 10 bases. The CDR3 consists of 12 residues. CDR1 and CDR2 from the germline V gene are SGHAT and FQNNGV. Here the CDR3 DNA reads TGTGCCAGCAGCTCGTTGACAGCCGAGCAGTACTTC. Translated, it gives CASSSLTAEQYF.

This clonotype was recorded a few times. The CDR3 sequence: CASSLQQGHTEAFF. CDR3 nucleotides: TGTGCCAGCAGTTTACAGCAGGGGCACACTGAAGCTTTCTTT. The rearrangement joins TRBV12-3 or TRBV12-4 to TRBJ1-1; D is perhaps TRBD1 (6 bases). The CDR3 is 14 residues long. Deletions cut 2 bases from V and 3 bases from J, with 10 bases between.

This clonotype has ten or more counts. CDR3: CAISDRASAISYNEQFF. CDR3 DNA sequence: TGTGCCATCTCGGATCGGGCTAGCGCGATCTCCTACAATGAGCAGTTCTTC. The genes are TRBV7-6 and TRBJ2-1; TRBD2 is a possible D gene (6 bases). The CDR3 has 17 residues. CDR1 is SGHVS and CDR2 is FNYEAQ in the germline V gene. The V and J ends lost 10 bases and 0 bases respectively, with 22 bases between them.

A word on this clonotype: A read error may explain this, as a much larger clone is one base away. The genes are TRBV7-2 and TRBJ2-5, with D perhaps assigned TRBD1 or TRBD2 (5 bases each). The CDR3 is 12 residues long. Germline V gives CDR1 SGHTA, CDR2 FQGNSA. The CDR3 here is CASSPQEGTQNF. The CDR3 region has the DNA TGTGCCAGCAGCCCTCAGGAAGGGACCCAGAACTTC.

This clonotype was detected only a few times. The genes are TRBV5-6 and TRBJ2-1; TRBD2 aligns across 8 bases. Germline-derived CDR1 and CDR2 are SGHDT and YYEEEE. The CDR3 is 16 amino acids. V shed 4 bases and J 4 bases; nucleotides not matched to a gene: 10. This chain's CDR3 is CASSTTLAEPYNEQFF. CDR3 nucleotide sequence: TGTGCCAGCAGCACAACACTAGCGGAGCCATACAATGAGCAGTTCTTC.

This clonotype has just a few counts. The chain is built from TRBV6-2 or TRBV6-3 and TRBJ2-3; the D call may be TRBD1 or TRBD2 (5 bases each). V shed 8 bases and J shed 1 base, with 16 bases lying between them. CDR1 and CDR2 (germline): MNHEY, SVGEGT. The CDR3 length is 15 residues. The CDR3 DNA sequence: TGTGCCAGCGAGGGGAGCCCCCCCCGCACAGATACGCAGTATTTT. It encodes CASEGSPPRTDTQYF.

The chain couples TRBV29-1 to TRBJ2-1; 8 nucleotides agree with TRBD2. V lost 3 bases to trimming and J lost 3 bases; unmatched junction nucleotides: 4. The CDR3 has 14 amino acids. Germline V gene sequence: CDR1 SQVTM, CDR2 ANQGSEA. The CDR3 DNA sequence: TGCAGCGTTGATCGAGCGGGGGTCTACAATGAGCAGTTCTTC. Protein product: CSVDRAGVYNEQFF.

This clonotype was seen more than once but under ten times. As DNA, the CDR3 is TGTGCCAGCAGCCTCAGCCTGGATCCCGCCCTGTTCTTC. Its translation: CASSLSLDPALFF. The chain carries TRBV7-9 and TRBJ2-1; D is ambiguous. The CDR3 contains 13 residues. The V gene's germline CDR1 is SEHNR and CDR2 FQNEAQ (reference sequence). Trimming left V 5 bases short and J 15 bases short, with 20 bases between.

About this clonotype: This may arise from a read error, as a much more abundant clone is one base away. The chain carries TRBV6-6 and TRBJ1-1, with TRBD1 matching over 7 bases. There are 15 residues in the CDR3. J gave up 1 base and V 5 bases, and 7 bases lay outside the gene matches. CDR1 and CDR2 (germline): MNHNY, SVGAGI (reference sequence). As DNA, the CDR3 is TGTGCCAGCAGTCCCCAGGGACAGCCGAACACTGAAGCTTTCTTT. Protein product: CASSPQGQPNTEAFF.

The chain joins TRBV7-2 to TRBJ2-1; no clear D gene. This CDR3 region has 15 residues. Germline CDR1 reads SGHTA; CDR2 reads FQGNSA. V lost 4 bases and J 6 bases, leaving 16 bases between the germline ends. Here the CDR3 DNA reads TGTGCCAGCAGCTCGAGCAATCCAAGTATCAATGAGCAGTTCTTC. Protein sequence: CASSSSNPSINEQFF. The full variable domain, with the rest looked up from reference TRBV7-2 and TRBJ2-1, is GAGVSQSPSNKVTEKGKDVELRCDPISGHTALYWYRQSLGQGLEFLIYFQGNSAPDKSGLPSDRFSAERTGGSVSTLTIQRTQQEDSAVYLCASSSSNPSINEQFFGPGTRLTVL.

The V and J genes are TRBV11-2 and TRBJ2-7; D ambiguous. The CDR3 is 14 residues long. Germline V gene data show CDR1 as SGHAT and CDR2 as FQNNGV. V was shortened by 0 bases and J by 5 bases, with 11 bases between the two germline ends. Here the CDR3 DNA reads TGTGCCAGCAGCTTAGATGGCGTAGGCGACGAGCAGTACGTC. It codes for CASSLDGVGDEQYV.

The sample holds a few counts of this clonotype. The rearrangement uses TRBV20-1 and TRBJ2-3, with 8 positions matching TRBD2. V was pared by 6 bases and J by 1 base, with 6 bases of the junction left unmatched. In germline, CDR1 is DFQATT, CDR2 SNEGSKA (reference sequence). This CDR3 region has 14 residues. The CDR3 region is CSAPSGGGTDTQYF. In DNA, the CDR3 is TGCAGTGCGCCAAGCGGGGGTGGCACAGATACGCAGTATTTT.

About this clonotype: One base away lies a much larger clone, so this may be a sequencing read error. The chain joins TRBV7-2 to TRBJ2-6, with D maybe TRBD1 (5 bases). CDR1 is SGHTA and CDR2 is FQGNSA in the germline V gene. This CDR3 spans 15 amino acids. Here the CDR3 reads CASSLVASGAIVLTF. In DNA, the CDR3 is TGTGCCAGCAGCTTAGTGGCTTCTGGGGCCATCGTCCTGACTTTC.

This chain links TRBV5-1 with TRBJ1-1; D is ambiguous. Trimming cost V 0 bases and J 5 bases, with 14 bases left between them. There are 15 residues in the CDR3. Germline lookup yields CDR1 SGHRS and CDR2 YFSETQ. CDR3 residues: CASSLGATFGTEAFF. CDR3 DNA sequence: TGCGCCAGCAGCTTGGGGGCGACCTTTGGGACTGAAGCTTTCTTT. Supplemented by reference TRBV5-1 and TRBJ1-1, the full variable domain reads KAGVTQTPRYLIKTRGQQVTLSCSPISGHRSVSWYQQTPGQGLQFLFEYFSETQRNKGNFPGRFSGRQFSNSRSEMNVSTLELGDSALYLCASSLGATFGTEAFFGQGTRLTVV.

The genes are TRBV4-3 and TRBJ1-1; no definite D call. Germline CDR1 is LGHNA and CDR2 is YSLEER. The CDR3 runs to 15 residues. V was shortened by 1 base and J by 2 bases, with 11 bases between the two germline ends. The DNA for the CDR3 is TGCGCCAGCAGCCAAGGCGTACTCGGTAACACTGAAGCTTTCTTT. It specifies CASSQGVLGNTEAFF.

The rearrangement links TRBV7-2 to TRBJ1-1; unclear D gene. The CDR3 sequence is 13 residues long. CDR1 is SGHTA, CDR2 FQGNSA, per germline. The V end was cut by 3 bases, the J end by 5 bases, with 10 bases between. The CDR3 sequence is CASSFHGGTEAFF. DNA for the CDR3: TGTGCCAGCAGCTTCCACGGAGGTACTGAAGCTTTCTTT.

CDR3 residues: CASSATGATNEKLFF. The CDR3 DNA sequence: TGTGCCAGCAGCGCTACCGGGGCGACTAATGAAAAACTGTTTTTT. This chain joins TRBV9 and TRBJ1-4, with D possibly TRBD1 on 5 matching bases. CDR3 length: 15 residues. Germline V gene data show CDR1 as SGDLS and CDR2 as YYNGEE. V was shortened by 3 bases and J by 2 bases, with 11 bases between the two germline ends.

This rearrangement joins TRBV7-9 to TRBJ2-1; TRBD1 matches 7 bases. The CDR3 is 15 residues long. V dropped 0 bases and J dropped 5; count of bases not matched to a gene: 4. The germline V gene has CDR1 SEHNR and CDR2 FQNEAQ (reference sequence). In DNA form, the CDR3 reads TGTGCCAGCAGCTTAGCGGGACAGCTAAACAATGAGCAGTTCTTC. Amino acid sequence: CASSLAGQLNNEQFF.

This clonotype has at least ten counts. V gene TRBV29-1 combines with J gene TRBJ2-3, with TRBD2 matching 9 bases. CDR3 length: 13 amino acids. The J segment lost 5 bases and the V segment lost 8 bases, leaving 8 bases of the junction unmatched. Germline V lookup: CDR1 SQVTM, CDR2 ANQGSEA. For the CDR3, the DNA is TGCAGCTCCGAGCGGGAGGCGGGAGATACGCAGTATTTT. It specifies CSSEREAGDTQYF.

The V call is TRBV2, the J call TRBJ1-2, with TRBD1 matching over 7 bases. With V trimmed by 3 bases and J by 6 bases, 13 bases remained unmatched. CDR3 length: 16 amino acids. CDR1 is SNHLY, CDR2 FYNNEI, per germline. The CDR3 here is CASSDTTGVLLHGYTF. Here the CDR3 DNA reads TGTGCCAGCAGTGACACTACAGGGGTCCTGCTTCATGGCTACACCTTC.

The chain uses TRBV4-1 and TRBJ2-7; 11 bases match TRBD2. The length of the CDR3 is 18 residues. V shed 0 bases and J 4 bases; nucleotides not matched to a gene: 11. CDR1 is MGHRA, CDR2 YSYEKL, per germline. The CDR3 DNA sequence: TGCGCCAGCAGCCAAGATAAGCCAGTAGTAGCGGGAGGGTACGAGCAGTACTTC. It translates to CASSQDKPVVAGGYEQYF.

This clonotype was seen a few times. CDR3 sequence reads: CASTPGGSTDTQYF. The CDR3 DNA reads TGTGCCAGCACCCCGGGCGGAAGCACAGATACGCAGTATTTT. The chain recombines TRBV7-9 with TRBJ2-3; D uncertain. V lost 7 bases to trimming and J lost 0 bases, with 11 bases between them. The CDR3 length is 14 residues. Germline-derived CDR1 and CDR2 are SEHNR and FQNEAQ (reference sequence).